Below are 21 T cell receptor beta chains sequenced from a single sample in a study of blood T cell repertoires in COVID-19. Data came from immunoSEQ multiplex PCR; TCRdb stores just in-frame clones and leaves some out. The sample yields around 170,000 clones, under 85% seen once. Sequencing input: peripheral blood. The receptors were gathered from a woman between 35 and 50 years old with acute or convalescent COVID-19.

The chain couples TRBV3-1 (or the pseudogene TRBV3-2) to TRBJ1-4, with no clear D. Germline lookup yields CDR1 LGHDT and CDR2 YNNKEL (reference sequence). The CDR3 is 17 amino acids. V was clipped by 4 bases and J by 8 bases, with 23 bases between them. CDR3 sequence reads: CASSPDMITGGREKLFF. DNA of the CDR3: TGTGCCAGCAGCCCCGATATGATTACTGGTGGGAGGGAAAAACTGTTTTTT.

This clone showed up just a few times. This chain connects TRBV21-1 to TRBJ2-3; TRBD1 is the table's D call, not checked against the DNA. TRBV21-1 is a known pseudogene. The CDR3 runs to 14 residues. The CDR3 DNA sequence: TGTGCCAGCAGCAAATGTGGGGCTGTTGATACGCAGTATTTT. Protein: CASSKCGAVDTQYF.

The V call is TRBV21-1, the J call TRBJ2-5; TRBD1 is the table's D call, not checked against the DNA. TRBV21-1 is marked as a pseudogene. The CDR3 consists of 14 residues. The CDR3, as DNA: TGTGCCAGCAGCAAACGGGACAGGGGGGGGACCCAGTACTTC. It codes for CASSKRDRGGTQYF.

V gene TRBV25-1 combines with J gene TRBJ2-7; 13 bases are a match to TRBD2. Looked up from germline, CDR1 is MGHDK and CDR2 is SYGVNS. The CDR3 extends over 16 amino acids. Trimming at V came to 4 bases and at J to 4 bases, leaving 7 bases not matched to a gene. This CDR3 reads CASSGTGLAGVYEQYF. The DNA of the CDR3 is TGTGCCAGCAGTGGAACCGGACTAGCGGGAGTGTACGAGCAGTACTTC.

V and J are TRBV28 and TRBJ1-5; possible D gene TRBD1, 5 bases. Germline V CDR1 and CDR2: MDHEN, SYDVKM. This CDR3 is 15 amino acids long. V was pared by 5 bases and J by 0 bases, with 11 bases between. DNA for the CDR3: TGTGCCAGCAGTACCTTGACAGTTAGCAATCAGCCCCAGCATTTT. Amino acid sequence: CASSTLTVSNQPQHF.

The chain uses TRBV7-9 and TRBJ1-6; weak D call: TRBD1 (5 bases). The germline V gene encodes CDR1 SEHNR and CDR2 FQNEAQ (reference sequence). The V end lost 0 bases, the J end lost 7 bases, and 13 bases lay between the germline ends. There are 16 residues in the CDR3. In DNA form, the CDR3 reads TGTGCCAGCAGCTTAGCGCTTCGGGGGGACAATTCACCCCTCCACTTT. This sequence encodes CASSLALRGDNSPLHF. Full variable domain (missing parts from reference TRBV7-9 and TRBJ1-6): DTGVSQNPRHKITKRGQNVTFRCDPISEHNRLYWYRQTLGQGPEFLTYFQNEAQLEKSRLLSDRFSAERPKGSFSTLEIQRTEQGDSAMYLCASSLALRGDNSPLHFGNGTRLTVT.

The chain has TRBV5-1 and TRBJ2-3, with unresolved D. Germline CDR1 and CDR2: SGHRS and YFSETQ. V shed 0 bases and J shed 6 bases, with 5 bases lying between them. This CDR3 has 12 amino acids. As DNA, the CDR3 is TGCGCCAGCAGCTTGGCCGGGGATACGCAGTATTTT. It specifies CASSLAGDTQYF.

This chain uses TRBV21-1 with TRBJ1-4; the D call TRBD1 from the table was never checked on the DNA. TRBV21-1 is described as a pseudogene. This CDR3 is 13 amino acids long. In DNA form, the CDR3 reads TGTGCCGGACCAGGGGGCACTAATGAAAAACTGTTTTTT. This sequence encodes CAGPGGTNEKLFF.

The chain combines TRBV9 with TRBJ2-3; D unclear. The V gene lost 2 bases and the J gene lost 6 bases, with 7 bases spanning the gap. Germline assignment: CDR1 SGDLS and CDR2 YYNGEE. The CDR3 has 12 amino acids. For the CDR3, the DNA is TGTGCCAGCAGCGTCTTCGGGGATACGCAGTATTTT. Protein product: CASSVFGDTQYF.

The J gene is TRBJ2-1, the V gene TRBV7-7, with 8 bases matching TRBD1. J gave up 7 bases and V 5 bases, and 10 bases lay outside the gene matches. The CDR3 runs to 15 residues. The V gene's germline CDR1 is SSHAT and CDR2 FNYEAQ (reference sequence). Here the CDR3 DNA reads TGTGCCAGCAGCCCAGGGACAGGTGTTGGGAATGAGCAGTTCTTC. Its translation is CASSPGTGVGNEQFF.

The CDR3 nucleotides are TGTGCCAGCAGTTACGGGGGGGATAGCTATGAAAAACTGTTTTTT. Its protein product is CASSYGGDSYEKLFF. This rearrangement joins TRBV6-5 to TRBJ1-4, with D possibly being TRBD1 (5 bases). Germline CDR1 and CDR2: MNHEY and SVGAGI. This CDR3 has 15 amino acids. The V end lost 2 bases, the J end lost 6 bases, and 13 bases lay between the germline ends.

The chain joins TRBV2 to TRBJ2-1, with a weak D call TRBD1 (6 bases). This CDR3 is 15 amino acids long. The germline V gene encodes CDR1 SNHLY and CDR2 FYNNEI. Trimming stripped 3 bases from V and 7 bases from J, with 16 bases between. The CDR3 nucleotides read TGTGCCAGCAGTGACAAGTGGGGGCCAGAGAATGAGCAGTTCTTC. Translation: CASSDKWGPENEQFF.

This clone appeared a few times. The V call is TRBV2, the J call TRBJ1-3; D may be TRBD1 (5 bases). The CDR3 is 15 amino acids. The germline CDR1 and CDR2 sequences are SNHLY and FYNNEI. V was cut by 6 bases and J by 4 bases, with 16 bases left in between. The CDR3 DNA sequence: TGTGCCAGCAGGCCGAATCCAGGGTCCGGAAACACCATATATTTT. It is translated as CASRPNPGSGNTIYF. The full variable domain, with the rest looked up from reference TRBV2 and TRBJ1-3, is EPEVTQTPSHQVTQMGQEVILRCVPISNHLYFYWYRQILGQKVEFLVSFYNNEISEKSEIFDDQFSVERPDGSNFTLKIRSTKLEDSAMYFCASRPNPGSGNTIYFGEGSWLTVV.

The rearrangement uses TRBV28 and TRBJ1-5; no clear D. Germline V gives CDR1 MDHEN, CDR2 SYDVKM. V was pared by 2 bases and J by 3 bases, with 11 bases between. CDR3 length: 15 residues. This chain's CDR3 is CASSLATDNNQPQHF. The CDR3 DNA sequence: TGTGCCAGCAGTTTAGCCACAGATAACAATCAGCCCCAGCATTTT.

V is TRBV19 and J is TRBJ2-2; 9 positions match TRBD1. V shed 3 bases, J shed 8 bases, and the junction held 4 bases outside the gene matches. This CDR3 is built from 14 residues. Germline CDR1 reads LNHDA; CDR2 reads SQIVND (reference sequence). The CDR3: CASSILGQGGELFF. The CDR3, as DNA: TGTGCCAGTAGTATCTTGGGACAGGGAGGGGAGCTGTTTTTT.

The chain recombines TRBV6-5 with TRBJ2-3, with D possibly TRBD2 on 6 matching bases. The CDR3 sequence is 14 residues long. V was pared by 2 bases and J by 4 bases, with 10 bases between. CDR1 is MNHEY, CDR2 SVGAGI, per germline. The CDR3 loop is CASSYRGNPDTQYF. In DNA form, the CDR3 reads TGTGCCAGCAGTTACCGGGGGAACCCAGATACGCAGTATTTT.

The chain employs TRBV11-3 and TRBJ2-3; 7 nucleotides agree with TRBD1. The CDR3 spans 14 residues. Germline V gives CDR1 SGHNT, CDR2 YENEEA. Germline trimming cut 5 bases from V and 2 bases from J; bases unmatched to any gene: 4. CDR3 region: CASSITGDTDTQYF. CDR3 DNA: TGTGCCAGCAGCATTACAGGGGACACAGATACGCAGTATTTT.

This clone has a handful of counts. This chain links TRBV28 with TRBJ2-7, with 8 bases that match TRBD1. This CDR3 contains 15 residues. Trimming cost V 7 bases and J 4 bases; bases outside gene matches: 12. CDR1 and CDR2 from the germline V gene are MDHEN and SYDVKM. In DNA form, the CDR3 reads TGTGCCAGCATAAACTCAGGGGGCGCTTTATACGAGCAGTACTTC. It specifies CASINSGGALYEQYF. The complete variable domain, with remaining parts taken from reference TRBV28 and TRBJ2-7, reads DVKVTQSSRYLVKRTGEKVFLECVQDMDHENMFWYRQDPGLGLRLIYFSYDVKMKEKGDIPEGYSVSREKKERFSLILESASTNQTSMYLCASINSGGALYEQYFGPGTRLTVT.

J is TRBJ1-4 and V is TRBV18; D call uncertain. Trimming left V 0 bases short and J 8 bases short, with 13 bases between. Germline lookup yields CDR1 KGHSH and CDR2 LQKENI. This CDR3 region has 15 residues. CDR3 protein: CASSPPRNAGEKLFF. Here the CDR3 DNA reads TGTGCCAGCTCACCACCCCGGAATGCCGGGGAAAAACTGTTTTTT.

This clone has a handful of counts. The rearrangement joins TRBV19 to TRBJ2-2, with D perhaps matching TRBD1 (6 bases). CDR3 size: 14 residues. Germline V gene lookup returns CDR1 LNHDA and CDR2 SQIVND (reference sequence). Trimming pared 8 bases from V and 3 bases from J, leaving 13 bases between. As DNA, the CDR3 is TGTGCCAGTGAGGGGTACAGGGACACCGGGGAGCTGTTTTTT. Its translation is CASEGYRDTGELFF.

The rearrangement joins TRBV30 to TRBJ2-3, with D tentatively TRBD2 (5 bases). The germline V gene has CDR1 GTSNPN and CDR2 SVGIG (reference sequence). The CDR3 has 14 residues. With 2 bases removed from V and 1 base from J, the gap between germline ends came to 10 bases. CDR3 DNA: TGTGCCTGGAGTCCACCCGGGGGCACAGATACGCAGTATTTT. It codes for CAWSPPGGTDTQYF.